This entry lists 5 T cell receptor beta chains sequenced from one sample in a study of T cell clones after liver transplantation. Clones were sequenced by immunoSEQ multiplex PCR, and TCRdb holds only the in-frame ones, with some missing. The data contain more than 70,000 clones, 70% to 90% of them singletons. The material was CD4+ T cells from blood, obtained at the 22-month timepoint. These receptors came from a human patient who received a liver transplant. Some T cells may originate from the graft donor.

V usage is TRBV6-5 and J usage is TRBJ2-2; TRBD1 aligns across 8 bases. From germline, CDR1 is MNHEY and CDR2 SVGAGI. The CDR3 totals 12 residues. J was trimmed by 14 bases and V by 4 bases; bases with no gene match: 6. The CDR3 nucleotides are TGTGCCAGCAGTTTCCGGACAGGGCGCCTGTTTTTT. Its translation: CASSFRTGRLFF.

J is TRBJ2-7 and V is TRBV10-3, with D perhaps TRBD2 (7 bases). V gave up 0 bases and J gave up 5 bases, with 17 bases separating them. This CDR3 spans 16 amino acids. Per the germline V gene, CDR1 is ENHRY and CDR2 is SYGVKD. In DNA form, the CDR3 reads TGTGCCATCAGTGAGTCGAAGGGAGGGGGAAGCCACGAGCAGTACTTC. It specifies CAISESKGGGSHEQYF.

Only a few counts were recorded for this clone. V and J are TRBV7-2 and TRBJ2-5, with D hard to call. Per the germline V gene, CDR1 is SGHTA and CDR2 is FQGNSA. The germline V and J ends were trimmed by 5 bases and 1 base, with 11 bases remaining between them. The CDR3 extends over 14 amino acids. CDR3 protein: CASSRTWGQETQYF. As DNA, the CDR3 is TGTGCCAGCAGCCGAACTTGGGGCCAAGAGACCCAGTACTTC.

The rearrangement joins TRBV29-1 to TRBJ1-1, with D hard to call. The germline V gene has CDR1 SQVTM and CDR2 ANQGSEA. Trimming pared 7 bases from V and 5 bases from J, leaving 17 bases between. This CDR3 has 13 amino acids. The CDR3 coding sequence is TGCAGCGCCCAGAGTGACACCTGGACTGAAGCTTTCTTT. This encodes CSAQSDTWTEAFF.

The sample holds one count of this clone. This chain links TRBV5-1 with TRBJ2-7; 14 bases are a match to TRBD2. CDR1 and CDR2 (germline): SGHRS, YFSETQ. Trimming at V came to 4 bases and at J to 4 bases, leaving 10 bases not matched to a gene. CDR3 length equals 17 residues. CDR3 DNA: TGCGCCAGCAGCGGCAGACTAGCGGGAGGGCGATTTTACGAGCAGTACTTC. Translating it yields CASSGRLAGGRFYEQYF.